A single sample gave rise to the 25 T cell receptor beta chains below, sequenced in a study of cytomegalovirus exposure and HLA in healthy donors (dated by TCRdb to 2015 to 2018). Library method: the immunoSEQ multiplex PCR assay. A mixture of 60 forward primers for TCR Vbeta segments and 13 reverse primers for TCR Jbeta segments was used in the multiplex PCR. TCRdb stores this immuneACCESS table with in-frame sequences only. Part of the clones is absent; in the studies checked, under half of the shortfall reflects unresolved V genes, and no reason is known for the rest. The sample table shows fewer than 250,000 clones, and 75% to 80% are seen once. 1.5% to 2% of the sample belongs to the ten largest clones. The sequencing input was PBMCs. The receptors shown here come from a man between 18 and 35 years old in good health and CMV-seronegative.

The V and J genes are TRBV28 and TRBJ2-5; tentative D call: TRBD1 (6 bases). Trimming pared 5 bases from V and 3 bases from J, leaving 19 bases between. The CDR3 length is 16 residues. From germline, CDR1 is MDHEN and CDR2 SYDVKM. The CDR3 DNA sequence: TGTGCCAGCAGTCCATTAATGGGGGCTGGTAAAGAGACCCAGTACTTC. This encodes CASSPLMGAGKETQYF. Using reference TRBV28 and TRBJ2-5 for the parts outside the CDR3, the full variable domain is DVKVTQSSRYLVKRTGEKVFLECVQDMDHENMFWYRQDPGLGLRLIYFSYDVKMKEKGDIPEGYSVSREKKERFSLILESASTNQTSMYLCASSPLMGAGKETQYFGPGTRLLVL.

The chain has TRBV11-3 and TRBJ2-2, with TRBD2 matching over 7 bases. Losses at the gene ends were 5 bases for V and 6 bases for J; bases not matched to a gene: 6. Germline CDR1 is SGHNT and CDR2 is YENEEA. The CDR3 covers 14 residues. The CDR3 DNA follows: TGTGCCAGCAGCCCGTTCCTAGCGGCCGGGGAGCTGTTTTTT. This encodes CASSPFLAAGELFF.

With regard to this clone: A read error may account for a junction end that differs from germline. The J gene is TRBJ2-5, the V gene TRBV7-9; the match to TRBD2 covers 8 bases. The germline V gene has CDR1 SEHNR and CDR2 FQNEAQ (reference sequence). The CDR3 extends over 16 amino acids. CDR3 DNA sequence: TGTTCCAGCAGCTCCTGGGGGCGGGAGGTCCAAGAGACCCAGTACTTC. Its protein product is CSSSSWGREVQETQYF.

The chain uses TRBV27 and TRBJ2-3; 9 positions match TRBD2. V gave up 4 bases and J gave up 5 bases; unmatched junction bases: 10. The CDR3 runs 16 residues. Germline-derived CDR1 and CDR2 are MNHEY and SMNVEV (reference sequence). CDR3 nucleotide sequence: TGTGCCAGCAGTTCCGGACTAGCGAACCTAGGAGATACGCAGTATTTT. It encodes CASSSGLANLGDTQYF.

The rearrangement links TRBV6-5 to TRBJ2-3, with D perhaps matching TRBD2 (5 bases). Germline V lookup: CDR1 MNHEY, CDR2 SVGAGI. This CDR3 region has 13 residues. Trimming stripped 0 bases from V and 11 bases from J, with 12 bases between. CDR3 sequence reads: CASSYSTGVGQYF. The CDR3 DNA follows: TGTGCCAGCAGTTACTCGACCGGGGTAGGGCAGTATTTT.

The rearrangement uses TRBV7-3 and TRBJ2-3; 9 nucleotides match TRBD2. The V segment lost 5 bases and the J segment 9 bases; nucleotides outside the gene matches: 27. The germline V gene has CDR1 SGHTA and CDR2 FQGTGA. The CDR3 runs to 20 residues. The CDR3 here is CASSVNGQLDVAGEPGTQYF. CDR3 DNA: TGTGCCAGCAGCGTTAACGGACAGTTGGATGTAGCGGGGGAGCCAGGGACGCAGTATTTT. Looking up the rest from reference TRBV7-3 and TRBJ2-3 gives the full variable domain: GAGVSQTPSNKVTEKGKYVELRCDPISGHTALYWYRQSLGQGPEFLIYFQGTGAADDSGLPNDRFFAVRPEGSVSTLKIQRTERGDSAVYLCASSVNGQLDVAGEPGTQYFGPGTRLTVL.

There are a few counts of this clone. The chain carries TRBV19 and TRBJ1-5; weak D call: TRBD1 (6 bases). The CDR3 loop spans 15 amino acids. The germline CDR1 and CDR2 sequences are LNHDA and SQIVND (reference sequence). Trimming took off 6 bases at V and 0 bases at J, with 12 bases between the two ends. The CDR3 region has the DNA TGTGCCAGTAGACACACAGGGTCTAGCAATCAGCCCCAGCATTTT. This encodes CASRHTGSSNQPQHF.

The CDR3 nucleotides are TGCGCCAGCAGCTTACCCGGGACTAGCTCCTACGAGCAGTACTTC. This translates into CASSLPGTSSYEQYF. The chain recombines TRBV5-1 with TRBJ2-7; the match to TRBD2 covers 8 bases. Losses at the gene ends were 2 bases for V and 0 bases for J; bases not matched to a gene: 4. CDR3 length equals 15 residues. Germline loops: CDR1 SGHRS, CDR2 YFSETQ.

This chain joins TRBV27 and TRBJ2-1, with 9 bases matching TRBD1. Germline values: CDR1 MNHEY, CDR2 SMNVEV (reference sequence). J was trimmed by 9 bases and V by 6 bases; bases with no gene match: 12. This CDR3 has 15 amino acids. DNA for the CDR3: TGTGCCAGCAGCTCCCCCCGGGACAGGGATGTTGAGCAGTTCTTC. Its translation: CASSSPRDRDVEQFF.

V is TRBV2 and J is TRBJ2-3; 9 bases map to TRBD2. This CDR3 has 18 residues. The germline CDR1 and CDR2 sequences are SNHLY and FYNNEI. J gave up 4 bases and V 0 bases, and 11 bases lay outside the gene matches. CDR3 bases: TGTGCCAGCAGTGAAGCGACACGCAGGACTAGCGAGTCAGATACGCAGTATTTT. Protein product: CASSEATRRTSESDTQYF.

The chain recombines TRBV19 with TRBJ1-2, with unresolved D. In germline, CDR1 is LNHDA, CDR2 SQIVND (reference sequence). V was shortened by 5 bases and J by 0 bases, with 10 bases between the two germline ends. The CDR3 spans 14 residues. CDR3 DNA: TGTGCCAGTAGTGCGACAATAGCTAACTATGGCTACACCTTC. Its protein product is CASSATIANYGYTF.

The chain combines TRBV27 with TRBJ1-2, with TRBD1 as a possible D gene (5 bases). Germline V gene sequence: CDR1 MNHEY, CDR2 SMNVEV (reference sequence). This CDR3 is built from 18 residues. With 0 bases removed from V and 2 bases from J, the gap between germline ends came to 19 bases. For the CDR3, the DNA is TGTGCCAGCAGTTTATCGTTACGGGGGAGGGCTACAAACTATGGCTACACCTTC. The encoded protein is CASSLSLRGRATNYGYTF.

The V and J genes are TRBV7-2 and TRBJ2-1; D possibly corresponds to TRBD2 (5 bases). Looked up from germline, CDR1 is SGHTA and CDR2 is FQGNSA. The CDR3 is 17 residues long. Trimming left V 5 bases short and J 1 base short, with 18 bases between. CDR3 sequence (DNA): TGTGCCAGCAGCCAGGCGCTGGGAAGCGGTTCCTACAATGAGCAGTTCTTC. This translates into CASSQALGSGSYNEQFF. The full variable domain, in which reference TRBV7-2 and TRBJ2-1 provide the parts outside the CDR3, is GAGVSQSPSNKVTEKGKDVELRCDPISGHTALYWYRQSLGQGLEFLIYFQGNSAPDKSGLPSDRFSAERTGGSVSTLTIQRTQQEDSAVYLCASSQALGSGSYNEQFFGPGTRLTVL.

This clone occurred once. The chain combines TRBV25-1 with TRBJ1-4; D ambiguous. Trimming cost V 3 bases and J 8 bases, with 16 bases left between them. The germline V gene encodes CDR1 MGHDK and CDR2 SYGVNS. CDR3 size: 15 residues. The DNA for the CDR3 is TGTGCCAGCAGTGACGATAGGAGTGCGGGGGAAAAACTGTTTTTT. This codes for CASSDDRSAGEKLFF.

This clone was counted between two and nine times. This chain links TRBV7-2 with TRBJ2-1, with a tentative D call TRBD1 (6 bases). Trimming cost V 3 bases and J 10 bases, with 16 bases left between them. CDR1 is SGHTA, CDR2 FQGNSA, per germline. The CDR3 is made up of 14 amino acids. The CDR3 reads CASSFRRGGYEQFF. Here the CDR3 DNA reads TGTGCCAGCAGCTTCCGGAGAGGGGGATACGAGCAGTTCTTC.

The chain combines TRBV4-3 with TRBJ2-2; weak D call: TRBD1 (6 bases). V was shortened by 0 bases and J by 9 bases, with 14 bases between the two germline ends. This CDR3 region has 15 residues. The germline V gene has CDR1 LGHNA and CDR2 YSLEER. Written as DNA, the CDR3 is TGCGCCAGCAGCCAAGATATCGGCAGGGACAGGGAGCTGTTTTTT. Amino acid sequence: CASSQDIGRDRELFF.

This rearrangement joins TRBV7-3 to TRBJ2-2; 9 bases map to TRBD2. Germline V CDR1 and CDR2: SGHTA, FQGTGA. V lost 5 bases to trimming and J lost 3 bases; unmatched junction nucleotides: 13. The CDR3 runs 18 residues. The CDR3 coding sequence is TGTGCCAGCAGCCCCTACGCGGGGGGGGCAGTCGACACCGGGGAGCTGTTTTTT. It specifies CASSPYAGGAVDTGELFF. The full variable domain, in which reference TRBV7-3 and TRBJ2-2 provide the parts outside the CDR3, is GAGVSQTPSNKVTEKGKYVELRCDPISGHTALYWYRQSLGQGPEFLIYFQGTGAADDSGLPNDRFFAVRPEGSVSTLKIQRTERGDSAVYLCASSPYAGGAVDTGELFFGEGSRLTVL.

The V and J genes are TRBV4-3 and TRBJ2-5; TRBD2 is a possible D gene (5 bases). The J call may not be correct, given that the DNA end is closer to TRBJ2-7. The CDR3 is made up of 14 amino acids. Germline CDR1 LGHNA, CDR2 YSLEER. This chain's CDR3 is CASSQGGPSYEQYF. CDR3 DNA: TGCGCCAGCAGCCAAGGCGGGCCTTCCTACGAGCAGTACTTC.

This chain uses TRBV7-8 with TRBJ1-1, with a tentative D call TRBD1 (5 bases). This CDR3 region has 13 residues. Germline V gene lookup returns CDR1 SGHVS and CDR2 FQNEAQ. The V gene lost 5 bases and the J gene lost 4 bases, with 11 bases spanning the gap. DNA of the CDR3: TGTGCCAGCAGCCGGGGGGTGAGCACTGAAGCTTTCTTT. This translates into CASSRGVSTEAFF.

This chain connects TRBV30 to TRBJ1-5; 11 bases align to TRBD1. The CDR3 spans 15 residues. Trimming cost V 4 bases and J 6 bases; bases outside gene matches: 8. Looked up from germline, CDR1 is GTSNPN and CDR2 is SVGIG (reference sequence). Here the CDR3 DNA reads TGTGCCTGGACCCATAGGACAGGGGGCATTCAGCCCCAGCATTTT. Amino acid sequence: CAWTHRTGGIQPQHF.

The chain carries TRBV29-1 and TRBJ1-1, with TRBD1 matching 7 bases. Germline CDR1 is SQVTM and CDR2 is ANQGSEA. The CDR3 covers 12 residues. Trimming removed 6 bases from V and 1 base from J; junction bases left unmatched: 2. The CDR3 nucleotides are TGCAGCGTGTGGACAGGGAACACTGAAGCTTTCTTT. As protein: CSVWTGNTEAFF.

The chain has TRBV18 and TRBJ2-6; 9 positions agree with TRBD1. Germline values: CDR1 KGHSH, CDR2 LQKENI. The CDR3 sequence is 17 residues long. The V segment lost 2 bases and the J segment 5 bases; nucleotides outside the gene matches: 7. In DNA form, the CDR3 reads TGTGCCAGCTCACCATCGGCGACAGGGGGTAGGGCCAACGTCCTGACTTTC. Its protein product is CASSPSATGGRANVLTF.

The CDR3 DNA follows: TGTGCCTGGATGGGGGGGGATACTTACACTGAAGCTTTCTTT. Translation: CAWMGGDTYTEAFF. V and J are TRBV30 and TRBJ1-1; tentative D call: TRBD1 (5 bases). Germline CDR1 reads GTSNPN; CDR2 reads SVGIG (reference sequence). The CDR3 contains 14 residues. V was trimmed by 4 bases and J by 3 bases, leaving 15 bases between them.

The chain links TRBV27 to TRBJ2-2, with a weak D call TRBD2 (5 bases). The length of the CDR3 is 14 residues. The germline gives CDR1 MNHEY, CDR2 SMNVEV (reference sequence). Trimming shortened V by 3 bases and J by 5 bases, and 10 bases separated the two germline ends. The DNA for the CDR3 is TGTGCCAGCAGTTTCGAGGGTTGGACCGGGGAGCTGTTTTTT. Encoded protein: CASSFEGWTGELFF.

This sequence joins TRBV4-3 and TRBJ1-4, with TRBD1 matching over 10 bases. The CDR3 consists of 16 residues. J gave up 8 bases and V 0 bases, and 6 bases lay outside the gene matches. Germline V CDR1 and CDR2: LGHNA, YSLEER. This CDR3 reads CASSQEGQGWREKLFF. In DNA form, the CDR3 reads TGCGCCAGCAGCCAAGAGGGACAGGGGTGGCGAGAAAAACTGTTTTTT.